This entry describes one T cell receptor (beta chain). Its antigen is currently unknown. The PCR employed 60 Vbeta primers together with 13 Jbeta primers. TCRdb's copy holds only in-frame clones and misses some; the assay was immunoSEQ multiplex PCR. Here the sample spans fewer than 200,000 clones, approximately 86% being singletons. This sample is drawn from a study of cytomegalovirus exposure and HLA in healthy donors. Points from the study as a whole: Among immune exposure information, only CMV serostatus was available.

This CDR3 has 15 amino acids. Trimming shortened V by 3 bases and J by 7 bases, and 15 bases separated the two germline ends. Germline assignment: CDR1 LNHDA and CDR2 SQIVND (reference sequence). Input material: PBMCs. The chain employs TRBV19 and TRBJ1-4; D is possibly TRBD1 (5 bases). This receptor was taken from a male donor in good health and CMV-seronegative. The CDR3 region has the DNA TGTGCCAGTAGTATCCTGGGGCGTCGCGGTGAAAAACTGTTTTTT. Residues: CASSILGRRGEKLFF.